The 21 T cell receptor beta chains below were found in one sample sequenced in a study of cytomegalovirus exposure and HLA in healthy donors. Researchers ran the PCR with 60 Vbeta and 13 Jbeta primers. The table came from immunoSEQ multiplex PCR; TCRdb's copy has only in-frame clones and leaves some out. The table lists around 140,000 clones, 77% of them singletons. The sequenced material came from PBMCs. The receptors stem from a woman aged 55-75 years in good health and CMV-seronegative.

V and J are TRBV7-9 and TRBJ1-5; no definite D call. The V and J ends lost 8 bases and 5 bases respectively, with 7 bases between them. This CDR3 region has 11 residues. Germline V gene sequence: CDR1 SEHNR, CDR2 FQNEAQ (reference sequence). CDR3 DNA sequence: TGTGCCAGCGGGAGGGATCAGCCCCAGCATTTT. Amino acids: CASGRDQPQHF.

The chain combines TRBV19 with TRBJ2-5; D ambiguous. Trimming shortened V by 1 base and J by 2 bases, and 5 bases separated the two germline ends. CDR3 size: 13 residues. The germline gives CDR1 LNHDA, CDR2 SQIVND (reference sequence). The CDR3 sequence is CASSIGSQETQYF. CDR3 DNA sequence: TGTGCCAGTAGTATAGGCAGTCAAGAGACCCAGTACTTC.

The rearrangement uses TRBV30 and TRBJ2-3; D unclear. CDR3 length equals 11 residues. CDR1 GTSNPN and CDR2 SVGIG come from the germline V gene (reference sequence). Trimming stripped 1 base from V and 6 bases from J, with 5 bases between. CDR3 residues: CAWSERDTQYF. The CDR3 coding sequence is TGTGCCTGGAGTGAACGGGATACGCAGTATTTT.

The rearrangement links TRBV5-1 to TRBJ2-1; a possible D gene is TRBD1 (6 bases). The CDR3 runs to 18 residues. CDR1 and CDR2 from the germline V gene are SGHRS and YFSETQ. Trimming left V 2 bases short and J 1 base short, with 19 bases between. For the CDR3, the DNA is TGCGCCAGCAGCTTTCCACGACGGACAGCCGATTCCTACAATGAGCAGTTCTTC. The encoded protein is CASSFPRRTADSYNEQFF.

This sequence joins TRBV2 and TRBJ2-3; 8 positions match TRBD1. The CDR3 consists of 14 residues. V was clipped by 7 bases and J by 8 bases; unmatched bases: 11. CDR1 and CDR2 (germline): SNHLY, FYNNEI. The DNA for the CDR3 is TGTGCCAGCACCCCGACAGGGGAGGAAGCTACGCAGTATTTT. The encoded protein is CASTPTGEEATQYF.

The gene calls are TRBV19 and TRBJ1-5; tentatively, D is TRBD1 (5 bases). CDR1 and CDR2 from the germline V gene are LNHDA and SQIVND (reference sequence). This CDR3 contains 14 residues. Deletions cut 6 bases from V and 10 bases from J, with 19 bases between. The CDR3 DNA sequence: TGTGCCAGTAGCCCCCCCAGGGATCTAAGACCCCAGCATTTT. Translating it yields CASSPPRDLRPQHF.

The J gene is TRBJ2-7, the V gene TRBV13, with TRBD2 matching over 10 bases. The CDR3 runs 18 residues. Losses at the gene ends were 6 bases for V and 3 bases for J; bases not matched to a gene: 17. The V gene's germline CDR1 is PRHDT and CDR2 FYEKMQ (reference sequence). Here the CDR3 reads CASRNIAGGPSQDYEQYF. The CDR3 DNA sequence: TGTGCCAGCAGAAATATAGCGGGAGGCCCCTCACAAGACTACGAGCAGTACTTC. Full variable domain (outside the CDR3, taken from reference TRBV13 and TRBJ2-7): AAGVIQSPRHLIKEKRETATLKCYPIPRHDTVYWYQQGPGQDPQFLISFYEKMQSDKGSIPDRFSAQQFSDYHSELNMSSLELGDSALYFCASRNIAGGPSQDYEQYFGPGTRLTVT.

This chain joins TRBV9 and TRBJ1-3, with TRBD1 matching over 8 bases. The J segment lost 0 bases and the V segment lost 4 bases, leaving 6 bases of the junction unmatched. The germline CDR1 and CDR2 sequences are SGDLS and YYNGEE. The CDR3 spans 16 residues. The CDR3 reads CASSLTGEASGNTIYF. The CDR3, as DNA: TGTGCCAGCAGCCTGACAGGGGAGGCCTCTGGAAACACCATATATTTT.

The chain employs TRBV6-1 and TRBJ2-5, with 8 positions matching TRBD1. The CDR3 has 15 amino acids. V dropped 2 bases and J dropped 4; count of bases not matched to a gene: 6. Germline assignment: CDR1 MNHNS and CDR2 SASEGT. CDR3: CASSEFRDRRETQYF. The CDR3 nucleotides read TGTGCCAGCAGTGAATTTCGGGACAGGAGAGAGACCCAGTACTTC.

This chain connects TRBV9 to TRBJ2-5, with TRBD2 matching over 8 bases. The CDR3 has 14 residues. V dropped 4 bases and J dropped 5; count of bases not matched to a gene: 7. The germline gives CDR1 SGDLS, CDR2 YYNGEE. The CDR3 bases are TGTGCCAGCAGCCCCGGACTAGCTGTCGAGACCCAGTACTTC. Translation: CASSPGLAVETQYF. Supplemented by reference TRBV9 and TRBJ2-5, the full variable domain reads DSGVTQTPKHLITATGQRVTLRCSPRSGDLSVYWYQQSLDQGLQFLIQYYNGEERAKGNILERFSAQQFPDLHSELNLSSLELGDSALYFCASSPGLAVETQYFGPGTRLLVL.

In regard to this clone: At one end the junction does not follow the germline gene, possibly because of a read error. The gene calls are TRBV7-7 and TRBJ2-5; 9 bases line up with TRBD2. This CDR3 is 15 amino acids long. Germline V gives CDR1 SSHAT, CDR2 FNYEAQ (reference sequence). The CDR3: CASSLYSGGQETQYF. The CDR3 coding sequence is TGTGCTAGCAGCCTTTATAGCGGGGGCCAAGAGACCCAGTACTTC.

The chain couples TRBV28 to TRBJ2-1; 9 bases match TRBD2. The germline V gene encodes CDR1 MDHEN and CDR2 SYDVKM. CDR3 length: 14 residues. V dropped 6 bases and J dropped 3; count of bases not matched to a gene: 3. The CDR3 nucleotides read TGTGCCAGCAGCCTAGCGGGGCGCTACAATGAGCAGTTCTTC. Encoded protein: CASSLAGRYNEQFF.

The rearrangement uses TRBV6-6 and TRBJ2-5; 8 nucleotides align to TRBD1. V was pared by 5 bases and J by 1 base, with 3 bases of the junction left unmatched. The germline V gene encodes CDR1 MNHNY and CDR2 SVGAGI (reference sequence). This CDR3 spans 14 amino acids. The CDR3 DNA follows: TGTGCCAGCAGTCGAACAGGGGGCCAAGAGACCCAGTACTTC. Its protein is CASSRTGGQETQYF.

The rearrangement joins TRBV21-1 to TRBJ2-7; TRBD1 is the table's D call, not checked against the DNA. TRBV21-1 is a known pseudogene. The CDR3 extends over 12 amino acids. CDR3 sequence reads: CASGQGLDEQYF. CDR3 sequence (DNA): TGTGCCAGCGGACAGGGGCTGGACGAGCAGTACTTC.

This rearrangement joins TRBV5-1 to TRBJ2-1; 8 nucleotides line up with TRBD2. The V and J ends lost 4 bases and 3 bases, in that order; junction bases with no gene match: 3. The V gene's germline CDR1 is SGHRS and CDR2 YFSETQ. The CDR3 totals 14 residues. This chain's CDR3 is CASSPGGGYNEQFF. The CDR3 DNA follows: TGCGCCAGCAGCCCGGGGGGGGGCTACAATGAGCAGTTCTTC.

This clone was observed a handful of times. J is TRBJ2-7 and V is TRBV19; 8 bases map to TRBD1. From germline, CDR1 is LNHDA and CDR2 SQIVND (reference sequence). Trimming removed 7 bases from V and 1 base from J; junction bases left unmatched: 9. The CDR3 consists of 15 residues. CDR3 loop: CASTLGTGPSYEQYF. The CDR3, as DNA: TGTGCCAGTACCCTCGGGACAGGCCCTTCCTACGAGCAGTACTTC.

The V gene is TRBV18, the J gene TRBJ2-7; D is perhaps TRBD2 (5 bases). Germline V CDR1 and CDR2: KGHSH, LQKENI. The CDR3 loop spans 13 amino acids. The V end was cut by 5 bases, the J end by 3 bases, with 11 bases between. Written as DNA, the CDR3 is TGTGCCAGCTCAGGCCTGGGGAGCTACGAGCAGTACTTC. Translation: CASSGLGSYEQYF.

This clone has only a few counts. The chain is built from TRBV6-6 and TRBJ2-2, with D possibly matching TRBD1 (5 bases). V dropped 11 bases and J dropped 7 bases, with 11 bases sitting between them. Germline-derived CDR1 and CDR2 are MNHNY and SVGAGI (reference sequence). This CDR3 has 11 amino acids. The CDR3 spells CAVPRGGELFF. CDR3 in DNA: TGTGCCGTTCCTAGGGGCGGGGAGCTGTTTTTT.

This clone is a singleton in its sample. The chain joins TRBV19 to TRBJ2-2, with D possibly being TRBD2 (6 bases). Looked up from germline, CDR1 is LNHDA and CDR2 is SQIVND (reference sequence). CDR3 length equals 16 residues. Trimming stripped 4 bases from V and 7 bases from J, with 19 bases between. The CDR3 region is CASSRVAGGSGGELFF. Here the CDR3 DNA reads TGTGCCAGTAGTAGGGTGGCAGGAGGGTCAGGCGGGGAGCTGTTTTTT.

The genes are TRBV19 and TRBJ1-5, with TRBD1 matching 11 bases. Germline lookup yields CDR1 LNHDA and CDR2 SQIVND (reference sequence). V shed 2 bases, J shed 3 bases, and the junction held 6 bases outside the gene matches. This CDR3 is 17 amino acids long. The CDR3 sequence: CASSILGGQGDNQPQHF. CDR3 bases: TGTGCCAGTAGTATACTAGGGGGACAGGGGGACAATCAGCCCCAGCATTTT.

CDR3: CASSPLPGDGNQPQHF. The CDR3 DNA follows: TGCGCCAGCAGCCCCCTCCCGGGGGATGGCAATCAGCCCCAGCATTTT. The chain couples TRBV5-1 to TRBJ1-5; D is possibly TRBD1 (5 bases). Per germline, CDR1 SGHRS and CDR2 YFSETQ. The CDR3 is 16 amino acids. V dropped 4 bases and J dropped 2 bases, with 16 bases sitting between them.